This TCR beta chain is from a study of cytomegalovirus exposure and HLA in healthy donors. A multiplex PCR was run with 60 Vbeta primers and 13 Jbeta primers. Method: immunoSEQ multiplex PCR; TCRdb's copy keeps in-frame clones and lacks some. Of about 110,000 clones in the sample, about 71% were seen once. The V end lost 3 bases, the J end lost 2 bases, and 10 bases lay between the germline ends. The CDR3 loop spans 14 amino acids. CDR1 SEHNR and CDR2 FQNEAQ come from the germline V gene (reference sequence). Regarding the study as a whole: Using the classifier, cytomegalovirus status was reportedly diagnosed with high specificity and sensitivity. There were 160 or so TCR beta chains listed as cytomegalovirus-associated.

As concerns this clone: The antigen is undetermined.

Sequenced sample: PBMCs. The V and J genes are TRBV7-9 and TRBJ1-2; D may be TRBD1 (5 bases). The source is a boy aged 10-17 years in good health and CMV-seronegative. The CDR3 sequence is CASSLGGFNYGYTF. The CDR3 DNA sequence: TGTGCCAGCAGCTTGGGGGGGTTCAACTATGGCTACACCTTC.